This TCR beta chain was sequenced in a study of early T cells in non-severe SARS-CoV-2 infection. Study information: Sequencing of unsorted whole blood was done on bulk RNA, leaving chains unpaired.

Study results and limitations: A preference for anti-spike CD8 responses marked VDJdb matching, which missed private and CD4 specificities.

CDR3 length equals 15 residues. V was clipped by 5 bases and J by 0 bases; unmatched bases: 4. Germline CDR1 reads SGHVS; CDR2 reads FQNEAQ. Molecules of cDNA were individually given unique molecular identifiers that were attached to them. TCRdb called the 5' RACE reads again in MiXCR, with one record for every CDR3 protein. The sample has 25,000 to 35,000 distinct CDR3 sequences; roughly 5.9% are singletons. A remark on this clonotype: Its antigen is still unknown.

The receptor comes from an adult who was a healthcare worker with PCR-confirmed SARS-CoV-2 infection or an uninfected control (not recorded which). Sequenced input: whole blood. This chain links TRBV7-8 with TRBJ2-4; the match to TRBD2 covers 7 bases. The CDR3 region is CASSPSGLAKNIQYF. The CDR3 DNA follows: TGTGCCAGCAGCCCTAGCGGACTAGCCAAAAACATTCAGTACTTC.